The 27 T cell receptor beta chains reported below all come from one sample, sequenced in a study of regulatory T cells in long-lasting Graves disease. Building of the TCR beta libraries involved iRepertoire HTBI primers and Arm-PCR of CDR3 regions. Each CDR3 protein gets one entry after TCRdb re-called the multiplex PCR reads with MiXCR. The data hold under 300,000 distinct CDR3 sequences, with 20% observed a single time. Time point in this sample: newly diagnosed GD, antithyroid drugs for less than 3 months. After RNA was extracted from PBMCs, the TCR library was made from it. The sample consisted of peripheral blood mononuclear cells (PBMCs), taken at new diagnosis, from a patient treated with antithyroid drugs. The origin of the receptors is a female donor with Graves disease.

This clonotype was seen at least ten times. DNA for the CDR3: TGCAGTGCCTTTCTAGCGGGAGGCTGGAACATTCAGTACTTC. It encodes CSAFLAGGWNIQYF. V and J are TRBV20-1 and TRBJ2-4, with 11 positions matching TRBD2. Per the germline V gene, CDR1 is DFQATT and CDR2 is SNEGSKA (reference sequence). Trimming took 6 bases from V and 7 from J; bases not matched to a gene: 8. The CDR3 consists of 14 residues.

About this clonotype itself: A much larger clone differs by one base, so this may be a read error. The CDR3 reads CASSLGLDYTDTQYF. DNA of the CDR3: TGTGCCAGCAGCTTAGGGCTGGACTACACAGATACGCAGTATTTT. The genes are TRBV5-5 and TRBJ2-3; the D gene is possibly TRBD2 (6 bases). Germline V CDR1 and CDR2: SGHKS, YYEKEE (reference sequence). V was shortened by 2 bases and J by 2 bases, with 12 bases between the two germline ends. This CDR3 comprises 15 residues.

This clonotype occurred a few times. The J gene is TRBJ2-3, the V gene TRBV12-3 or TRBV12-4, with a weak D call TRBD2 (6 bases). Between the trimmed V and J ends, which lost 5 bases and 3 bases, there was a span of 15 bases. This CDR3 contains 15 residues. CDR3 nucleotides: TGTGCCAGCAGTCCTGGGTCCCGGGAGACAGATACGCAGTATTTT. It translates to CASSPGSRETDTQYF.

This clonotype was recorded many times. This sequence may be a read error, since a much larger clone differs from it by one base. The chain is built from TRBV10-3 and TRBJ2-7; perhaps TRBD1 as D (5 bases). This CDR3 is 12 amino acids long. The ends were cut back, 2 bases at V and 3 bases at J, with 5 bases in the middle. The germline V gene has CDR1 ENHRY and CDR2 SYGVKD. The CDR3 sequence is CAISEDSYEQYF. The CDR3, as DNA: TGTGCCATCAGTGAGGACAGCTACGAGCAGTACTTC.

This clonotype was observed many times. The chain recombines TRBV20-1 with TRBJ2-7; TRBD1 agrees at 9 bases. J was trimmed by 9 bases and V by 3 bases; bases with no gene match: 21. Germline loops: CDR1 DFQATT, CDR2 SNEGSKA (reference sequence). The CDR3 contains 17 residues. The DNA for the CDR3 is TGCAGTGCTAGGTGGGGACAGGGCACGGGACCTGTTGATCGGCAGTACTTC. Translated, it gives CSARWGQGTGPVDRQYF.

This clonotype was found a few times. The chain combines TRBV2 with TRBJ2-2; tentatively, D is TRBD2 (5 bases). The length of the CDR3 is 15 residues. Germline CDR1 and CDR2: SNHLY and FYNNEI. Deletions cut 5 bases from V and 4 bases from J, with 14 bases between. CDR3 bases: TGTGCCAGCAGTAGAAGTCGGGAAGTCACCGGGGAGCTGTTTTTT. This sequence encodes CASSRSREVTGELFF.

This clonotype was picked up a small number of times. With a much larger clone just one base away, this may be a read error. The CDR3 ends on some other residue instead of the conserved phenylalanine or tryptophan, so this is likely a read error. The chain recombines TRBV28 with TRBJ2-5, with 7 positions matching TRBD2. The CDR3 runs 14 residues. V was pared by 5 bases and J by 4 bases, with 7 bases of the junction left unmatched. Germline CDR1 and CDR2: MDHEN and SYDVKM. CDR3 sequence: CASSTTTSPETQYL. Here the CDR3 DNA reads TGTGCCAGCAGTACTACGACTAGCCCAGAGACCCAGTACCTC.

This clonotype has a count of ten or more. The chain links TRBV11-2 to TRBJ1-2, with 7 nucleotides matching TRBD1. CDR3 length: 18 amino acids. The J segment lost 7 bases and the V segment lost 0 bases, leaving 17 bases of the junction unmatched. Germline values: CDR1 SGHAT, CDR2 FQNNGV. In nucleotides, the CDR3 is TGTGCCAGCAGCTTAGATCCCTTCCGTAACAGGGAGGGGGCTGGCTACACCTTC. It codes for CASSLDPFRNREGAGYTF.

The count of this clonotype is one. One base away lies a much larger clone, so this may be a sequencing read error. The genes are TRBV7-3 and TRBJ2-7; 12 nucleotides line up with TRBD2. J gave up 4 bases and V 6 bases, and 4 bases lay outside the gene matches. The CDR3 has 14 residues. The germline CDR1 and CDR2 sequences are SGHTA and FQGTGA. The DNA for the CDR3 is TGTGCCAGCAGGACTAGCGGGAGCGGGTACGAGCAGTACTTC. It is translated as CASRTSGSGYEQYF.

To note about this clonotype: A much larger clone lies one base from this, so it may be a read error. J is TRBJ1-1 and V is TRBV6-2 or TRBV6-3; tentatively, D is TRBD1 (6 bases). CDR3 length: 13 residues. Looked up from germline, CDR1 is MNHEY and CDR2 is SVGEGT. CDR3 loop: CASRLQGGTEALF. CDR3 nucleotide sequence: TGTGCCAGCAGGCTACAGGGAGGCACTGAAGCTCTCTTT.

This clonotype was seen a few times. The genes are TRBV4-1 and TRBJ2-7; 16 bases align to TRBD2. The germline V gene encodes CDR1 MGHRA and CDR2 YSYEKL. The CDR3 consists of 18 residues. With V trimmed by 3 bases and J by 5 bases, 10 bases remained unmatched. The DNA of the CDR3 is TGCGCCAGCAGCCAGCCTTTGGGACTAGCGGGAGGGCCCCACGAGCAGTACTTC. As protein: CASSQPLGLAGGPHEQYF.

This clonotype has more than one count but fewer than ten. V and J are TRBV6-1 and TRBJ2-7; D call uncertain. V was shortened by 7 bases and J by 3 bases, with 13 bases between the two germline ends. The CDR3 has 13 amino acids. Germline CDR1 MNHNS, CDR2 SASEGT. The DNA of the CDR3 is TGTGCCAGCATCTCAACAGACAACTACGAGCAGTACTTC. Protein product: CASISTDNYEQYF.

A note on this clonotype: Given a far larger clone just one base away, this is likely a sequencing read error. The CDR3 protein is CASRSQHPPEPYEQYF. The DNA of the CDR3 is TGTGCCAGCAGGTCCCAACATCCGCCGGAGCCCTACGAGCAGTACTTC. This sequence joins TRBV2 and TRBJ2-7; D is unresolved. The CDR3 has 16 residues. Trimming took 6 bases from V and 2 from J, leaving 20 bases between them. Germline V gives CDR1 SNHLY, CDR2 FYNNEI.

This clonotype was seen many times. This sequence joins TRBV7-9 and TRBJ1-1; maybe TRBD1 (6 bases). V was trimmed by 5 bases and J by 2 bases, leaving 15 bases between them. Germline values: CDR1 SEHNR, CDR2 FQNEAQ (reference sequence). CDR3 size: 15 residues. The CDR3 reads CASSRGGTPNTEAFF. CDR3 nucleotides: TGTGCCAGCAGCCGGGGCGGGACACCAAACACTGAAGCTTTCTTT.

Concerning this clonotype: A far larger clone is only one base removed, so a read error is likely. The rearrangement uses TRBV7-8 and TRBJ2-7; D possibly corresponds to TRBD2 (5 bases). V shed 5 bases and J shed 7 bases, with 18 bases lying between them. CDR3 length equals 14 residues. The germline CDR1 and CDR2 sequences are SGHVS and FQNEAQ. The CDR3 spells CASSALPVGDEQYF. CDR3 bases: TGTGCCAGCAGCGCATTGCCGGTCGGGGATGAGCAGTACTTC.

This clonotype was found many times. The chain links TRBV24-1 to TRBJ2-2, with 7 bases identical to TRBD1. Germline CDR1 is KGHDR and CDR2 is SFDVKD. The J segment lost 6 bases and the V segment lost 7 bases, leaving 10 bases of the junction unmatched. The CDR3 extends over 15 amino acids. The CDR3 loop reads CATRSTGKSSGELFF. Written as DNA, the CDR3 is TGTGCCACCAGATCGACAGGGAAGTCATCCGGGGAGCTGTTTTTT.

The V gene is TRBV20-1, the J gene TRBJ2-2, with a weak D call TRBD1 (5 bases). The CDR3 is 14 residues long. V dropped 7 bases and J dropped 2 bases, with 14 bases sitting between them. Germline assignment: CDR1 DFQATT and CDR2 SNEGSKA (reference sequence). DNA of the CDR3: TGCAGTGTAGGGGATACAAGAAACACCGGGGAGCTGTTTTTT. It encodes CSVGDTRNTGELFF.

This clonotype was seen a few times. The chain is built from TRBV4-1 and TRBJ2-2; 7 bases agree with TRBD1. After removal of 3 bases from V and 3 bases from J, the junction contained 4 bases not matched to a gene. This CDR3 is 15 amino acids long. CDR1 is MGHRA, CDR2 YSYEKL, per germline. CDR3 amino acids: CASSHRGFDTGELFF. DNA for the CDR3: TGCGCCAGCAGCCACAGGGGGTTCGACACCGGGGAGCTGTTTTTT.

The J gene is TRBJ1-4, the V gene TRBV5-8; D gene ambiguous. V was cut by 3 bases and J by 0 bases, with 12 bases left in between. Germline V gene sequence: CDR1 SGHTS, CDR2 YDEGEE. This CDR3 region has 16 residues. CDR3 protein: CASSSDGAATNEKLFF. DNA of the CDR3: TGTGCCAGCAGCTCGGACGGAGCCGCAACTAATGAAAAACTGTTTTTT.

This clonotype showed up many times. The chain is built from TRBV11-2 and TRBJ2-3; 10 bases are shared with TRBD2. CDR3 size: 15 residues. Looked up from germline, CDR1 is SGHAT and CDR2 is FQNNGV. Losses at the gene ends were 5 bases for V and 4 bases for J; bases not matched to a gene: 6. The CDR3 sequence: CASSPTSGLADTQYF. CDR3 coding DNA: TGTGCCAGCAGCCCGACTAGCGGGTTGGCAGATACGCAGTATTTT.

The CDR3 sequence: CSAPGTSGGSYNEQFF. CDR3 in DNA: TGCAGTGCCCCTGGGACTAGCGGGGGCTCCTACAATGAGCAGTTCTTC. This chain connects TRBV20-1 to TRBJ2-1; 14 bases fit TRBD2. With 6 bases clipped from V and 0 bases from J, the junction kept 4 bases outside the gene matches. Germline CDR1 reads DFQATT; CDR2 reads SNEGSKA (reference sequence). The CDR3 spans 16 residues.

This clonotype was seen repeatedly, ten times or more. This sequence joins TRBV7-3 and TRBJ2-1, with TRBD1 as a possible D gene (6 bases). The V gene lost 2 bases and the J gene lost 8 bases, with 13 bases spanning the gap. The CDR3 runs to 14 residues. From germline, CDR1 is SGHTA and CDR2 FQGTGA. CDR3 in DNA: TGTGCCAGCAGCTTAGGTCCAGGGGTCGATGAGCAGTTCTTC. Translated, it gives CASSLGPGVDEQFF.

This clonotype has ten or more counts. The chain employs TRBV11-2 and TRBJ2-1; the D call may be TRBD1 or TRBD2 (5 bases each). This CDR3 comprises 15 residues. Germline V gene data show CDR1 as SGHAT and CDR2 as FQNNGV. Trimming stripped 4 bases from V and 2 bases from J, with 12 bases between. CDR3 protein: CASSSGTPTYNEQFF. CDR3 in DNA: TGTGCCAGCAGCTCCGGGACGCCCACCTACAATGAGCAGTTCTTC.

About this clonotype itself: A read error is likely, as this CDR3 ends without the conserved phenylalanine or tryptophan. The chain has TRBV7-2 and TRBJ2-7; possible D gene TRBD2, 5 bases. Germline-derived CDR1 and CDR2 are SGHTA and FQGNSA. The CDR3 runs 14 residues. In DNA form, the CDR3 reads TGTGCCAGCAGTTTAGAGGGCAGGTTTTACGAGCAGTACCTC. It yields the protein CASSLEGRFYEQYL.

This clonotype has a count of ten or more. The junction shows a germline mismatch at one end, possibly a read error. V and J are TRBV29-1 and TRBJ2-7; a possible D gene is TRBD2 (5 bases). The CDR3 runs to 8 residues. Per germline, CDR1 SQVTM and CDR2 ANQGSEA. The CDR3 DNA is TGCAGCGTTGGGGAAGCGGATTTC. It codes for CSVGEADF.

In this sample, this clonotype turned up a few times. V is TRBV7-2 and J is TRBJ1-6, with TRBD1 matching over 9 bases. Germline V gene sequence: CDR1 SGHTA, CDR2 FQGNSA. The junction had 20 bases not matched to a gene; V was cut back by 4 bases and J by 7 bases. The CDR3 contains 20 residues. The CDR3, as DNA: TGTGCCAGCAGCTCCTACGGGACAGGGATTGGATCAAAGCAAAATTCACCCCTCCACTTT. Residues: CASSSYGTGIGSKQNSPLHF.

Ten or more counts support this clonotype. The chain couples TRBV9 to TRBJ2-1, with D perhaps TRBD1 (5 bases). Trimming pared 5 bases from V and 4 bases from J, leaving 10 bases between. This CDR3 region has 13 residues. CDR1 is SGDLS and CDR2 is YYNGEE in the germline V gene. CDR3 DNA: TGTGCCAGCAGACAGGACGGGTACAATGAGCAGTTCTTC. This codes for CASRQDGYNEQFF.